This T cell receptor beta chain was sequenced for a study of OX40 agonist ivuxolimab in advanced cancers. Whole-study context: At 0.01 to 10 mg/kg, ivuxolimab was administered intravenously to patients every 2 weeks. Allowance was made for prior anti-PD-1, anti-PD-L1 or anti-CTLA-4 therapy, and 35% to 40% had some. Findings and limits, study-wide: CD8+ T cells were the subset that, on average, had more expanded clones than CD4+.

This clone was seen a single time. The antigen is unknown. CDR3 length equals 16 residues. The V segment lost 5 bases and the J segment 7 bases; nucleotides outside the gene matches: 7. The germline V gene encodes CDR1 SGHAT and CDR2 FQNNGV. Clones were sequenced by immunoSEQ multiplex PCR, and TCRdb holds only the in-frame ones, with some missing. The data hold about 70,000 clones, with more than 70% observed a single time. The sample in question was CD4+ or CD8+ T cells sorted from blood, obtained in a trial of the OX40 agonist ivuxolimab. The source of this sequence is an adult with an advanced solid tumor such as melanoma, head and neck, liver or kidney cancer. This chain links TRBV11-2 with TRBJ2-1; 14 nucleotides agree with TRBD2. This CDR3 is CASSRMGTSGGNEQFF. CDR3 coding DNA: TGTGCCAGCAGCCGGATGGGGACTAGCGGGGGAAATGAGCAGTTCTTC.